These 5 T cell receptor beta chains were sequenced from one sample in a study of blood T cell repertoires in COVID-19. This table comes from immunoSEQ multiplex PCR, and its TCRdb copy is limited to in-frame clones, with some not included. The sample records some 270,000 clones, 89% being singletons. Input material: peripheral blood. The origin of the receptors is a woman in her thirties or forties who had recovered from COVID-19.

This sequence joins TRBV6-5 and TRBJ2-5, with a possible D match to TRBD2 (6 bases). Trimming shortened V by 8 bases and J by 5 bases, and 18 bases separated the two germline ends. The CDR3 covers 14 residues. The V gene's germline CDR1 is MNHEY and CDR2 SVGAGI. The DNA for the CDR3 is TGTGCCAGCTCCTCCGGGACTGACGTGGAGACCCAGTACTTC. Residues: CASSSGTDVETQYF.

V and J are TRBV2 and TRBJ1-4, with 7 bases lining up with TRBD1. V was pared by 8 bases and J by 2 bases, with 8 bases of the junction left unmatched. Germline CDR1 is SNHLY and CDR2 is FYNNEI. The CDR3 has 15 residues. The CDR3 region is CASEQGRGTNEKLFF. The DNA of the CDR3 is TGTGCCAGCGAACAGGGGCGAGGTACTAATGAAAAACTGTTTTTT.

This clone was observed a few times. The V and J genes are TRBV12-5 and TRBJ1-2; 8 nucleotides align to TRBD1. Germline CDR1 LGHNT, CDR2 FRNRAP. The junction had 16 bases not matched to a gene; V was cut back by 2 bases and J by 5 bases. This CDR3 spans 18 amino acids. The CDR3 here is CASGLSRTLSTGDYGYTF. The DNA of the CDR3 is TGTGCTAGTGGTTTGTCGCGAACCCTTTCGACAGGGGATTATGGCTACACCTTC.

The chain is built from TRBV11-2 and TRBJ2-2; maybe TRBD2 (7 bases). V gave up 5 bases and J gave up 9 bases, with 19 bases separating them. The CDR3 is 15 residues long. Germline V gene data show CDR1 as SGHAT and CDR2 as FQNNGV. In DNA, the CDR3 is TGTGCCAGCAGCCCCCTTAGGGGGGGGATCCGGGAGCTGTTTTTT. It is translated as CASSPLRGGIRELFF. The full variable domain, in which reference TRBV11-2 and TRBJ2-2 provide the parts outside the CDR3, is EAGVAQSPRYKIIEKRQSVAFWCNPISGHATLYWYQQILGQGPKLLIQFQNNGVVDDSQLPKDRFSAERLKGVDSTLKIQPAKLEDSAVYLCASSPLRGGIRELFFGEGSRLTVL.

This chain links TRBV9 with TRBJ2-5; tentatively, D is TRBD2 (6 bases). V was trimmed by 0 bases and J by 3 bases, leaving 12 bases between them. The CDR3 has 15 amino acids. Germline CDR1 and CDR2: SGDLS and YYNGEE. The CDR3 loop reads CASSVVGLREETQYF. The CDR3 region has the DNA TGTGCCAGCAGCGTAGTTGGACTACGGGAAGAGACCCAGTACTTC.